This TCR beta chain was sequenced in a study of cytomegalovirus exposure and HLA in healthy donors. Whole-study results and caveats: Association of a missense DCLRE1C variant with TCR beta V- and J-gene trimming was reported in a later analysis. The study listed some 160 cytomegalovirus-associated TCR beta chains.

With respect to this clone: Its target is not known.

Among the donors, all were healthy bone marrow donors. The ends lost 4 bases at V and 4 bases at J; junction bases unmatched: 6. Germline V gene lookup returns CDR1 SGDLS and CDR2 YYNGEE. The CDR3 runs 15 residues. PCR was performed using 60 Vbeta and 13 Jbeta primers. Authors' analysis steps: In a later analysis, 80 million or so unique TCR beta chains included roughly 11 million shared by two or more donors. TCRdb's copy holds only in-frame clones and misses some; the assay was immunoSEQ multiplex PCR. V and J calls and clone size are those listed in that table; D and trimming were worked out from the DNA. The sample records around 150,000 clones, 55% to 80% being singletons.

The chain uses TRBV9 and TRBJ2-2, with 8 bases that match TRBD2. This clonotype was obtained from a woman between 55 and 75 years old in good health and CMV-seropositive. The specimen sequenced was PBMCs. The CDR3, as DNA: TGTGCCAGCAGCTTACGACTAGCGAGCACCGGGGAGCTGTTTTTT. Translating gives CASSLRLASTGELFF.